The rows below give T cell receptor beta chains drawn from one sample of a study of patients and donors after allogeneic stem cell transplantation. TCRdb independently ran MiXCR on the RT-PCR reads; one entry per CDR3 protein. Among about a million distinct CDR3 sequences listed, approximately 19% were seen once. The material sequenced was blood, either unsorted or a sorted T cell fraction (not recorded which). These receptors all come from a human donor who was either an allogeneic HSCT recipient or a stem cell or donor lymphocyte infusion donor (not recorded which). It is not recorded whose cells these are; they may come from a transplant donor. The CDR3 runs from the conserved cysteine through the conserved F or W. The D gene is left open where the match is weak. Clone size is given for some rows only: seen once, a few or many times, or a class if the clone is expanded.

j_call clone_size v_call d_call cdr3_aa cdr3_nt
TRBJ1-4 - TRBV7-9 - CASSPRVGMAEKLFF TGTGCCAGCAGCCCCCGGGTTGGCATGGCTGAAAAACTGTTTTTT
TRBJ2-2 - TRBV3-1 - CASSHRGVNTGELFF TGTGCCAGCAGCCATAGAGGGGTGAACACCGGGGAGCTGTTTTTT
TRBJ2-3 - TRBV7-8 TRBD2 CASSLVSVLAGGRGNTQYF TGTGCCAGCAGCTTAGTTTCAGTACTAGCGGGAGGAAGGGGGAATACGCAGTATTTT
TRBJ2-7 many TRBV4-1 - CASKVPPEQYF TGCGCCAGCAAAGTGCCACCCGAGCAGTACTTC
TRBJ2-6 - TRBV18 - CASSFRQSLAANVLTF TGTGCCAGCTCATTCCGACAGTCTCTGGCGGCCAACGTCCTGACTTTC
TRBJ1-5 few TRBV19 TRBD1 CASSISGTDQPQHF TGTGCCAGTAGTATATCCGGGACAGATCAGCCCCAGCATTTT
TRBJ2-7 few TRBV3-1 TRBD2 CASSYRGGKSSYEQYF TGTGCCAGCAGCTATCGCGGGGGGAAGAGCTCCTACGAGCAGTACTTC
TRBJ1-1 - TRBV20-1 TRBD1 CSAYRGRIEAFF TGCAGTGCTTACAGGGGGCGAATTGAAGCTTTCTTT
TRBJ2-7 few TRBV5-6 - CASTLGSASGAYEQYF TGTGCCAGCACCCTGGGATCGGCTAGTGGGGCCTACGAGCAGTACTTC
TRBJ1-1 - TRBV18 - CASSAYRENTEAFF TGTGCCAGCTCAGCATACAGGGAGAACACTGAAGCTTTCTTT
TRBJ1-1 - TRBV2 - CASIPLLNTEAFF TGTGCCAGCATCCCTCTGCTGAACACTGAAGCTTTCTTT
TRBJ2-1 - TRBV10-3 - CAISESTRSSYNEQFF TGTGCCATCAGTGAGTCGACCAGGAGCTCCTACAATGAGCAGTTCTTC
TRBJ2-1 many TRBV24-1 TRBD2 CATSDHTSGVGYNEQFF TGTGCCACCAGTGATCACACTAGCGGAGTCGGCTACAATGAGCAGTTCTTC
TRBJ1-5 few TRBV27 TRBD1 CASSPYGGQGNQPQHF TGTGCCAGCAGTCCATACGGGGGACAGGGGAATCAGCCCCAGCATTTT
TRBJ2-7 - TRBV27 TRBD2 CASSLQGLDFSYEQYF TGTGCCAGCAGTTTACAGGGACTAGACTTCTCCTACGAGCAGTACTTC
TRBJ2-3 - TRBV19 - CASSNSPGLRTDTQYF TGTGCCAGTAGTAACTCCCCGGGACTCCGGACAGATACGCAGTATTTT
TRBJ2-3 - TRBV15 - CATSRELPGPGIADTQYF TGTGCCACCAGCAGAGAACTACCGGGACCGGGGATCGCAGATACGCAGTATTTT
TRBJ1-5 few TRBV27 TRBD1 CASSPDRDDQPQHF TGTGCCAGCAGTCCGGACAGGGACGATCAGCCCCAGCATTTT
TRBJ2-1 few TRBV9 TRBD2 CASSVVSSGRAGEQFF TGTGCCAGCAGCGTAGTATCCAGCGGGAGGGCTGGGGAGCAGTTCTTC
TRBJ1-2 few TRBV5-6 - CASRMRFGSLGGYTF TGTGCCAGCAGGATGAGATTTGGGTCTTTGGGGGGCTACACCTTC
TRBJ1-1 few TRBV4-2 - CASSLRTGPGDTEAFF TGTGCCAGCAGCCTCCGGACGGGACCGGGGGACACTGAAGCTTTCTTT
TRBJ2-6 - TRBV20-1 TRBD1 CSASYRGYSGANVLTF TGCAGTGCTAGCTACAGGGGGTACTCTGGGGCCAACGTCCTGACTTTC
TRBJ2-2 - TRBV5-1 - CASSGRVERKNTGELFF TGCGCCAGCAGCGGACGAGTTGAACGGAAGAACACCGGGGAGCTGTTTTTT
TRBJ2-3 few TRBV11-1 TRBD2 CASGRASGTSSSTDTQYF TGTGCCAGCGGCCGAGCTAGCGGAACTTCTTCTAGCACAGATACGCAGTATTTT
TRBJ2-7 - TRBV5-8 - CASSRTPREQYF TGTGCCAGCAGCCGTACCCCCAGAGAGCAGTACTTC
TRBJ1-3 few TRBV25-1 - CASSGFRGSGNTIYF TGTGCCAGCAGTGGTTTCAGGGGCTCTGGAAACACCATATATTTT
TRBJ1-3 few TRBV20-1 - CSARGPTSGNTIYF TGCAGTGCTAGAGGACCGACCTCTGGAAACACCATATATTTT
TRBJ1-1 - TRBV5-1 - CASSLELGRGRPEAFF TGCGCCAGCAGCTTGGAACTCGGCAGGGGAAGACCTGAAGCTTTCTTT
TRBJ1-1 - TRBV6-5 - CASSYPGGGTEAFF TGTGCCAGCAGTTATCCCGGGGGAGGCACTGAAGCTTTCTTT
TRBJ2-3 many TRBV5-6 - CASRIGSTDTQYF TGTGCCAGCAGGATAGGCTCAACAGATACGCAGTATTTT
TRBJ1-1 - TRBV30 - CAWSVTVQSQAFF TGTGCCTGGAGTGTGACCGTCCAGAGTCAAGCTTTCTTT
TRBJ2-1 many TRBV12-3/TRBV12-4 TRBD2 CASRGTSGKNEQFF TGTGCCAGCAGGGGGACTAGCGGGAAAAATGAGCAGTTCTTC
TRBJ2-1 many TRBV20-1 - CSAGGGSSYNEQFF TGCAGTGCGGGGGGAGGTAGCTCCTACAATGAGCAGTTCTTC
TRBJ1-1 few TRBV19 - CASTNEATVPMNTEAFF TGTGCCAGTACCAACGAGGCGACAGTCCCCATGAACACTGAAGCTTTCTTT
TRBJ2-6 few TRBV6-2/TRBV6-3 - CASSSHTGANVLTF TGTGCCAGCAGCTCGCACACTGGGGCCAACGTCCTGACTTTC
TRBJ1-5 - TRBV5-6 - CASSLSGASQPQHF TGTGCCAGCAGCTTGAGCGGGGCAAGTCAGCCCCAGCATTTT
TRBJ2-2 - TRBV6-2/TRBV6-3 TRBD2 CASSYPYTSGTTNTGELFF TGTGCCAGCAGTTACCCATATACTAGCGGGACTACGAACACCGGGGAGCTGTTTTTT
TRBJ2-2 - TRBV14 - CASSDFTGMDTGELFF TGTGCCAGCAGCGATTTTACAGGGATGGACACCGGGGAGCTGTTTTTT
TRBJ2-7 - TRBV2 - CASSDIRERAYEQYF TGTGCCAGCAGTGACATCCGCGAACGTGCCTACGAGCAGTACTTC
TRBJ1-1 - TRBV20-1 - CSARDLGRNTEAFF TGCAGTGCTAGAGATCTAGGGAGGAACACTGAAGCTTTCTTT
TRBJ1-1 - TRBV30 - CAWGRVAEAFF TGTGCCTGGGGGCGGGTCGCTGAAGCTTTCTTT
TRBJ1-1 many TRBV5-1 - CASSGNLNTEAFF TGCGCCAGCAGCGGGAACTTGAACACTGAAGCTTTCTTT
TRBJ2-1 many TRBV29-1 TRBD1 CSVSPGQGYYNEQFF TGCAGCGTTTCACCGGGACAGGGTTATTACAATGAGCAGTTCTTC
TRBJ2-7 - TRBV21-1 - CASSKRSSHEQYF TGTGCCAGCAGTAAGAGGTCCTCCCACGAGCAGTACTTC
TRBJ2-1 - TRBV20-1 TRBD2 CSVPGLSGASYNEQFF TGCAGTGTCCCTGGTCTTAGCGGGGCCTCCTACAATGAGCAGTTCTTC
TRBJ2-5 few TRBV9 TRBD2 CASSVGGRPETQYF TGTGCCAGCAGCGTAGGCGGGAGGCCTGAGACCCAGTACTTC
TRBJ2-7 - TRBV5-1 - CASSWAMETGNPSPEQYF TGCGCCAGCAGCTGGGCCATGGAAACAGGGAACCCATCCCCCGAGCAGTACTTC
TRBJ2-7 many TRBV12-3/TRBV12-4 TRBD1 CASSRQGGPYEQYF TGTGCCAGCAGCAGACAGGGTGGGCCCTACGAGCAGTACTTC
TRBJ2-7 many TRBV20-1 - CSARMAVPDEQYF TGCAGTGCTAGAATGGCGGTCCCAGATGAGCAGTACTTC
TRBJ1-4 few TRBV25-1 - CASSEYQGTATNEKLFF TGTGCCAGCAGTGAATATCAGGGGACGGCAACTAATGAAAAACTGTTTTTT
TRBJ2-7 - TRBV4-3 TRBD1 CASSQDRGLNEQYF TGCGCCAGCAGCCAGGACAGGGGGCTCAACGAGCAGTACTTC
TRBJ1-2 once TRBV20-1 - CSARETKSYGYTF TGCAGTGCTAGAGAGACGAAAAGCTATGGCTACACCTTC
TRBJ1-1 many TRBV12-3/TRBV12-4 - CASTFPDWRDTEAFF TGTGCCAGCACGTTTCCTGACTGGAGGGACACTGAAGCTTTCTTT
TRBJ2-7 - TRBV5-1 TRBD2 CASSLEGRATSEQYF TGCGCCAGCAGCTTGGAAGGGAGGGCCACCAGCGAGCAGTACTTC
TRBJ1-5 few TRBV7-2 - CASSSPLGLGNQPQHF TGTGCCAGCAGCTCCCCCCTGGGGTTGGGCAATCAGCCCCAGCATTTT
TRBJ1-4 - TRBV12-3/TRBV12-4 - CASRLTLNEKLFF TGTGCCAGCAGATTAACTCTCAATGAAAAACTGTTTTTT
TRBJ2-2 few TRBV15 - CATSKELLAAGGGELFF TGTGCCACCAGCAAGGAGTTATTAGCGGCAGGCGGCGGGGAGCTGTTTTTT